Below, 9 T cell receptor beta chains from the same sample are listed, as sequenced in a study of neoadjuvant anti-PD-1 for oral cavity cancer. The protocol was immunoSEQ multiplex PCR, while the TCRdb copy is restricted to in-frame clones and leaves out a portion. This table has 10,000 to 15,000 clones, around 53% appearing once. Source: tumor tissue, taken before nivolumab (anti-PD-1) treatment. These receptor sequences come from a person aged 35 to 85 with oral cavity squamous cell carcinoma.

The V and J genes are TRBV10-1 and TRBJ2-2; D call uncertain. With 0 bases removed from V and 6 bases from J, the gap between germline ends came to 8 bases. Germline V gene data show CDR1 as WNHNN and CDR2 as SYGVQD (reference sequence). The CDR3 runs to 14 residues. CDR3 bases: TGCGCCAGCAGTGAGTCGGGCAAGTCCGGGGAGCTGTTTTTT. It is translated as CASSESGKSGELFF.

This clone has only one observation. The chain carries TRBV30 and TRBJ1-4, with a weak D call TRBD1 (6 bases). The CDR3 runs to 15 residues. Germline V gene data show CDR1 as GTSNPN and CDR2 as SVGIG (reference sequence). The V end was cut by 2 bases, the J end by 3 bases, with 13 bases between. This CDR3 is CAWSQWGQANEKLFF. The CDR3 DNA is TGTGCCTGGAGTCAGTGGGGGCAGGCTAATGAAAAACTGTTTTTT. Full variable domain (missing parts from reference TRBV30 and TRBJ1-4): SQTIHQWPATLVQPVGSPLSLECTVEGTSNPNLYWYRQAAGRGLQLLFYSVGIGQISSEVPQNLSASRPQDRQFILSSKKLLLSDSGFYLCAWSQWGQANEKLFFGSGTQLSVL.

This sequence joins TRBV28 and TRBJ2-7; D unresolved. The CDR3 runs 12 residues. Germline lookup yields CDR1 MDHEN and CDR2 SYDVKM. V was trimmed by 1 base and J by 3 bases, leaving 4 bases between them. The CDR3 spells CASSLFGYEQYF. CDR3 sequence (DNA): TGTGCCAGCAGTTTATTTGGCTACGAGCAGTACTTC.

A few counts support this clone. J is TRBJ1-2 and V is TRBV13; D is unresolved. Germline V CDR1 and CDR2: PRHDT, FYEKMQ (reference sequence). Trimming removed 5 bases at V and 4 bases at J, with 8 bases between. The CDR3 runs to 12 residues. CDR3 sequence (DNA): TGTGCCAGCAGCCTCAAGCGCTATGGCTACACCTTC. Translating gives CASSLKRYGYTF.

The chain employs TRBV5-4 and TRBJ2-7; TRBD1 aligns across 8 bases. After removal of 5 bases from V and 2 bases from J, the junction contained 6 bases not matched to a gene. The CDR3 loop spans 14 amino acids. Germline V gene sequence: CDR1 SGHNT, CDR2 YYREEE (reference sequence). DNA of the CDR3: TGTGCCAGCAGTCCGGCGGACAGGGCCTACGAGCAGTACTTC. It is translated as CASSPADRAYEQYF.

The V and J genes are TRBV30 and TRBJ1-5, with D unresolved. The CDR3 has 13 amino acids. Germline V gene sequence: CDR1 GTSNPN, CDR2 SVGIG (reference sequence). V was clipped by 3 bases and J by 3 bases, with 9 bases between them. For the CDR3, the DNA is TGTGCCTGGAGCGTCGGCATCAATCAGCCCCAGCATTTT. This translates into CAWSVGINQPQHF.

This clone was detected only a few times. The V gene is TRBV19, the J gene TRBJ1-1; no definite D call. The CDR3 extends over 11 amino acids. The germline V gene has CDR1 LNHDA and CDR2 SQIVND (reference sequence). With 8 bases removed from V and 1 base from J, the gap between germline ends came to 5 bases. CDR3 sequence (DNA): TGTGCCAGTGGTAAGAACACTGAAGCTTTCTTT. Protein: CASGKNTEAFF.

This clone was counted a single time. The chain couples TRBV29-1 to TRBJ2-2, with D tentatively TRBD1 (6 bases). The CDR3 sequence is 14 residues long. V shed 3 bases and J shed 1 base, with 9 bases lying between them. Germline V CDR1 and CDR2: SQVTM, ANQGSEA. The CDR3 here is CSVDKGGNTGELFF. For the CDR3, the DNA is TGCAGCGTTGATAAAGGGGGGAACACCGGGGAGCTGTTTTTT.

CDR3 DNA: TGCGCCAGCAGCTTGGACCCCCAGGGAACGCAAGGAAAACTGTTTTTT. Residues: CASSLDPQGTQGKLFF. This chain connects TRBV5-1 to TRBJ1-4, with D tentatively TRBD1 (5 bases). V was cut by 0 bases and J by 10 bases, with 19 bases left in between. The length of the CDR3 is 16 residues. CDR1 SGHRS and CDR2 YFSETQ come from the germline V gene.